Listed below are T cell receptor beta chains from one sample, sequenced in a study of shared clonotypes between healthy human individuals. TCRdb keeps only in-frame clones here, not all; method: immunoSEQ multiplex PCR. In the table there are around 700,000 clones, about 78% of which are singletons. The specimen sequenced was memory CD4+ T cells sorted from blood. The receptors shown here come from a woman aged 25 to 39 in good health. CDR3s include the opening cysteine and the closing phenylalanine or tryptophan. The order of the fields is J gene, V gene, clone size, D gene, CDR3 protein, CDR3 DNA. The D gene is left open where the match is weak. Clone size is not always given. Where it is, it says once, few, many or a class for expanded clones.

TRBJ2-3 | TRBV28 | few | TRBD1 | CASSIRTGRGPDTQYF | TGTGCCAGCAGTATTAGGACAGGGAGAGGTCCAGATACGCAGTATTTT
TRBJ2-7 | TRBV27 | once | NA | CASSLKGQGLYEQYF | TGTGCCAGCAGCCTAAAGGGACAAGGCCTTTACGAGCAGTACTTC
TRBJ1-2 | TRBV7-9 | NA | NA | CASSLGQGHYGYTF | TGTGCCAGCAGCTTAGGGCAGGGGCACTATGGCTACACCTTC
TRBJ2-5 | TRBV7-9 | NA | NA | CASTQTGAGLGQTQYF | TGTGCCAGCACTCAAACGGGGGCAGGGCTTGGGCAGACCCAGTACTTC
TRBJ1-1 | TRBV14 | NA | NA | CASSQRADGTEAFF | TGTGCCAGCAGCCAGAGGGCCGACGGCACTGAAGCTTTCTTT
TRBJ2-3 | TRBV7-9 | NA | NA | CASSSAIKRDTQYF | TGTGCCAGCAGCTCGGCAATAAAACGAGATACGCAGTATTTT
TRBJ1-2 | TRBV5-8 | NA | NA | CASSLVGQGGNYGYTF | TGTGCCAGCAGCTTGGTGGGCCAGGGCGGAAACTATGGCTACACCTTC
TRBJ2-1 | TRBV28 | NA | NA | CASSLLLTLLSSYNEQFF | TGTGCCAGCAGTTTACTCCTGACCCTACTAAGCTCCTACAATGAGCAGTTCTTC
TRBJ2-7 | TRBV5-1 | NA | NA | CASSLGTEWPPTLIEQYF | TGCGCCAGCAGCTTGGGGACAGAATGGCCACCTACGCTGATTGAGCAGTACTTC
TRBJ1-2 | TRBV6-1 | NA | TRBD1 | CASSSRQGDNYGYTF | TGTGCCAGCAGTAGCCGACAGGGTGACAACTATGGCTACACCTTC
TRBJ2-5 | TRBV5-1 | NA | TRBD2 | CASSLTSGQETQYF | TGCGCCAGCAGCTTGACTAGCGGCCAAGAGACCCAGTACTTC
TRBJ2-2 | TRBV19 | NA | TRBD2 | CASSIAGGPGELFF | TGTGCCAGTAGTATAGCGGGAGGGCCGGGGGAGCTGTTTTTT
TRBJ2-5 | TRBV7-2 | NA | NA | CASSFGREETQYF | TGTGCCAGCAGCTTCGGGCGGGAAGAGACCCAGTACTTC
TRBJ2-7 | TRBV2 | NA | NA | CASSLGNEQYF | TGTGCCAGCAGTTTAGGGAACGAGCAGTACTTC
TRBJ2-3 | TRBV4-1 | NA | NA | CASSQVWQGGYTQYF | TGCGCCAGCAGCCAAGTGTGGCAGGGGGGATATACGCAGTATTTT
TRBJ2-7 | TRBV6-5 | NA | NA | CASSSQGLVPYEQYF | TGTGCCAGCAGTTCGCAGGGGCTAGTCCCCTACGAGCAGTACTTC
TRBJ2-5 | TRBV11-3 | NA | NA | CASSLGSGETQYF | TGTGCCAGCAGCTTAGGGTCCGGGGAGACCCAGTACTTC
TRBJ2-7 | TRBV20-1 | NA | NA | CSAHLGEQYF | TGCAGTGCCCACCTTGGCGAGCAGTACTTC
TRBJ2-1 | TRBV29-1 | few | TRBD2 | CSLAAGGALNEQFF | TGCAGCTTAGCCGCGGGGGGGGCTCTTAATGAGCAGTTCTTC
TRBJ1-4 | TRBV1 | few | NA | CTSSQEPRGRSTNEKLFF | TGCACCAGCAGCCAAGAGCCCCGTGGACGGTCAACTAATGAAAAACTGTTTTTT
TRBJ2-5 | TRBV5-1 | NA | NA | CASSLDNPGPGETQYF | TGCGCCAGCAGCTTGGATAACCCGGGACCAGGGGAGACCCAGTACTTC
TRBJ2-7 | TRBV27 | NA | TRBD2 | CASSPIRTSGKYEQYF | TGTGCCAGCAGTCCTATCCGGACTAGCGGAAAGTACGAGCAGTACTTC
TRBJ2-3 | TRBV11-1 | few | NA | CASSLNPTGVTDTQYF | TGTGCCAGCAGCCTGAATCCGACGGGAGTCACAGATACGCAGTATTTT
TRBJ2-7 | TRBV4-2 | NA | TRBD1 | CASSRRQGFADEQYF | TGTGCCAGCAGCCGGCGACAGGGTTTCGCCGACGAGCAGTACTTC
TRBJ2-7 | TRBV9 | NA | TRBD1 | CASSPGTGYEQYF | TGTGCCAGCAGCCCGGGGACAGGATACGAGCAGTACTTC